This section outlines one T cell receptor (beta chain) sequence together with its context. TCRdb re-called the 5' RACE reads, yielding one record per CDR3 amino acid sequence without DNA. The sample shows 120,000 to 150,000 distinct CDR3 sequences, and 12% sits with its ten largest clones. The data derive from a study of T cells expressing NK-cell markers. This CDR3 is 16 amino acids long. Germline V gives CDR1 LGHDT, CDR2 YNNKEL (reference sequence). The clonotype comes from a man younger than 30 in good health. The chain joins TRBV3-1 to TRBJ2-2; TCRdb lists TRBD1, though no DNA is available to test this call. The sequencing sample was made of blood T cells: a sorted CD56 or NKG2C T cell subset, CD4+ or CD8+ T cells, or bulk PBMC T cells (not recorded which). This CDR3 is CASSPNGWDRGGELFF.